These 7 T cell receptor beta chains share one sample of origin, sequenced in a study of lymphopenia after photon versus proton radiotherapy. Using immunoSEQ multiplex PCR, the repertoire was profiled, and TCRdb retains in-frame clones only, with some absent. The sample contains about 39,000 clones, 90% to 95% of which appear only once. The sequenced sample was peripheral blood, obtained from a patient treated with photon-based radiotherapy. The receptors stem from a man aged 60 to 75 with cholangiocarcinoma.

The V call is TRBV5-6, the J call TRBJ1-3, with a possible D match to TRBD1 (6 bases). The CDR3 covers 13 residues. Per germline, CDR1 SGHDT and CDR2 YYEEEE. Trimming pared 0 bases from V and 6 bases from J, leaving 7 bases between. The CDR3 region has the DNA TGTGCCAGCAGCTTGGACAGGGTAAACACCATATATTTT. The encoded protein is CASSLDRVNTIYF.

The V gene is TRBV6-1, the J gene TRBJ1-2; TRBD1 agrees at 9 bases. Trimming took 3 bases from V and 7 from J; bases not matched to a gene: 9. Germline V lookup: CDR1 MNHNS, CDR2 SASEGT. CDR3 length equals 15 residues. The CDR3 loop reads CASSELGQGLSGYTF. In DNA form, the CDR3 reads TGTGCCAGCAGTGAGCTCGGACAGGGGCTGTCTGGCTACACCTTC.

The chain is built from TRBV14 and TRBJ1-1; 9 bases fit TRBD1. V was clipped by 2 bases and J by 5 bases; unmatched bases: 9. The CDR3 spans 16 residues. Germline V CDR1 and CDR2: SGHDN, FVKESK. CDR3 in amino acids: CASSQTYRGPRTEAFF. The CDR3 DNA reads as TGTGCCAGCAGCCAAACCTACAGGGGGCCAAGAACTGAAGCTTTCTTT.

The chain is built from TRBV2 and TRBJ1-5, with D perhaps matching TRBD1 (5 bases). Germline V gene data show CDR1 as SNHLY and CDR2 as FYNNEI. V was trimmed by 7 bases and J by 0 bases, leaving 13 bases between them. This CDR3 contains 15 residues. CDR3 sequence reads: CASTLRGGSNQPQHF. The CDR3, as DNA: TGTGCCAGCACTCTCCGGGGGGGTAGCAATCAGCCCCAGCATTTT.

The CDR3 bases are TGTGCCAGCAGTCGGAGGGCTGGGGCCAACGTCCTGACTTTC. This gives the protein CASSRRAGANVLTF. The gene calls are TRBV28 and TRBJ2-6; D possibly corresponds to TRBD2 (6 bases). CDR1 and CDR2 from the germline V gene are MDHEN and SYDVKM. This CDR3 is built from 14 residues. V lost 5 bases and J 2 bases, leaving 7 bases between the germline ends.

This chain connects TRBV5-1 to TRBJ2-7; D tentatively reads TRBD1 or TRBD2 (6 bases each). The CDR3 has 15 amino acids. CDR1 is SGHRS, CDR2 YFSETQ, per germline. V lost 4 bases to trimming and J lost 0 bases, with 14 bases between them. This CDR3 is CASSHGQTSSYEQYF. CDR3 DNA sequence: TGCGCCAGCAGCCACGGACAGACTAGCTCCTACGAGCAGTACTTC. The variable domain in full, with the rest retrieved from reference TRBV5-1 and TRBJ2-7, is KAGVTQTPRYLIKTRGQQVTLSCSPISGHRSVSWYQQTPGQGLQFLFEYFSETQRNKGNFPGRFSGRQFSNSRSEMNVSTLELGDSALYLCASSHGQTSSYEQYFGPGTRLTVT.

The rearrangement uses TRBV5-4 and TRBJ2-7; unclear D gene. The CDR3 sequence is 16 residues long. The ends were cut back, 0 bases at V and 2 bases at J, with 15 bases in the middle. Germline V gene sequence: CDR1 SGHNT, CDR2 YYREEE (reference sequence). CDR3 sequence (DNA): TGTGCCAGCAGCTTGGCTGTTGGTCGCAGTACCTACGAGCAGTACTTC. Its translation is CASSLAVGRSTYEQYF.